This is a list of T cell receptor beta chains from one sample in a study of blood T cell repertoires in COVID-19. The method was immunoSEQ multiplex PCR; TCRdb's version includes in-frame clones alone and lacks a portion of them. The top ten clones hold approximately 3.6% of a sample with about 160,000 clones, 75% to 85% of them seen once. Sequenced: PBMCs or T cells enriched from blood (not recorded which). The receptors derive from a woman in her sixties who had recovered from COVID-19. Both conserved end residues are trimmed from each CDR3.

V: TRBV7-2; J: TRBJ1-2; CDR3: ASSQSRDTGYT
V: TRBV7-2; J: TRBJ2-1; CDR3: ASSSNPNSYNEQF
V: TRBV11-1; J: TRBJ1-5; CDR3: ASSRNPGSQPQH
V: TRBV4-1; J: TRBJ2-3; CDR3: ASSLGGAQDTQY
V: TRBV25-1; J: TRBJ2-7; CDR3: ASKDRGTSYEQY
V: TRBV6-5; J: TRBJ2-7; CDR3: ASRPRLKTYEQY
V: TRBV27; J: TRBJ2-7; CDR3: ASTSGLGGNEQY
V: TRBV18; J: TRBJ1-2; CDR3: ASSPPMRAANHYGYT
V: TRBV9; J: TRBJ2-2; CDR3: ASSAHRDTGELF
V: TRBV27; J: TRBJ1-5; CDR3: ASSPGQGNQPQH
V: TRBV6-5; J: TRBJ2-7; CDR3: ASRGQTYEQY
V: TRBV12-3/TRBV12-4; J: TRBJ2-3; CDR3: ASSLGDTDTQY
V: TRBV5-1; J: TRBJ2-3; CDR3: ASSLGTSGDTDTQY
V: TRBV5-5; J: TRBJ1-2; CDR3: ASSLEQGATDYGYT
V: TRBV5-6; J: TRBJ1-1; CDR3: ASTGGQSGTEAF
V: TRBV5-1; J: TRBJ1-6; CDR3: ASSQEGGARSPLH
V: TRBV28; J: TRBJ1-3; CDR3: ASSFWPGDLSGNTIY
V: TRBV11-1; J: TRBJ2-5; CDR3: ASSSRDRWETQY
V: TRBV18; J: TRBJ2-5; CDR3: ASSNYQETQY
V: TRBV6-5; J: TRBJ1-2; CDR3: ASSSGQFYGYT
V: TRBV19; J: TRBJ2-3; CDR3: ASSTRRAGGTDTQY
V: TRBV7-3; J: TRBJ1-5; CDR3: ASSQGPNQPQH
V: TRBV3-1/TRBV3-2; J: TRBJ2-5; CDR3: ASSQGRLAGVETQY
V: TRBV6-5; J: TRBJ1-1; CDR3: ASRPRQGLRAF
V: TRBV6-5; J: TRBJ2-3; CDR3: ASSSLAEESTDTQY
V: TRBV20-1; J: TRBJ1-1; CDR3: SASPRTGGVEAF
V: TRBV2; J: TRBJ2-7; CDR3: ASRTSGAWEQY
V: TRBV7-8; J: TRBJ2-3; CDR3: ASSPRQGSDTQY
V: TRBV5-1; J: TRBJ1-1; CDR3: ASSLAFGRLTEAF